This record concerns one T cell receptor (delta chain) sequence. The source of the sample is a study of gamma-delta T cells after stem cell transplantation. TCRdb reprocessed the RT-PCR reads through CATT. Among about 11,000 delta-chain clones listed, approximately 40% were seen once. Sequencing used gamma-delta T cells. The sequence was collected from a human donor. It is not recorded whose cells these are; they may come from a transplant donor.

The CDR3 DNA follows: TGTGCTCTTGGGAGCCAACTCCTGAGGATACGAGGGAGTCGTACACACGACACCGATAAACTCATCTTT. Translated: CALGSQLLRIRGSRTHDTDKLIF. The chain combines TRDV1 with TRDJ1; TRDD3 aligns across 7 bases. Germline trimming cut 5 bases from V and 0 bases from J; bases unmatched to any gene: 30. This CDR3 comprises 23 residues. The germline CDR1 and CDR2 sequences are TSWWSYY and QGS.